This is a list of T cell receptor beta chains from one sample in a study of T cell clones after liver transplantation. TCRdb keeps only in-frame clones here, not all; method: immunoSEQ multiplex PCR. The top ten hold 0.75% to 1% of the sample, which has approximately 71,000 clones, more than 85% seen once. Sequencing used CD4+ T cells from blood, obtained less than 26 months after liver transplant. These receptors were obtained from a human patient who received a liver transplant. A share of the T cells may be of graft donor origin. Each CDR3 is given with its conserved first and last residue. The D gene is left open where the match is weak. Size is stated for part of the rows, as once, few or many counts, or as a class when the clone is expanded.

TRBV11-2	NA	NA	TRBJ1-1	TGTGCCAGCAGCTCGCAGGGTTTCTCAAGCACTGAAGCTTTCTTT	CASSSQGFSSTEAFF
TRBV6-6	TRBD1	NA	TRBJ2-7	TGTGCCAGCAGTTCGGACAGGGGAATTTCCAACGAGCAGTACTTC	CASSSDRGISNEQYF
TRBV27	TRBD1	NA	TRBJ2-2	TGTGCCAGCAGTTCCCGGGACAGGGAGGCCGGGGAGCTGTTTTTT	CASSSRDREAGELFF
TRBV7-2	NA	NA	TRBJ2-7	TGTGCCAGCAGCCCATTAGGGATGCGTAAAAGCTCCTACGAGCAGTACTTC	CASSPLGMRKSSYEQYF
TRBV11-3	TRBD1	NA	TRBJ2-1	TGTGCCAGCAGCACTCACCCCCGGGACAGGGGGAGGAATGAGCAGTTCTTC	CASSTHPRDRGRNEQFF
TRBV7-8	TRBD2	NA	TRBJ2-7	TGTGCCAGCAGCCAAAGCGGGAGGGCCTACGAGCAGTACTTC	CASSQSGRAYEQYF
TRBV18	TRBD2	NA	TRBJ2-1	TGTGCCAGCTCACCACAGGCGGGAGCCTACAATGAGCAGTTCTTC	CASSPQAGAYNEQFF
TRBV29-1	NA	NA	TRBJ2-1	TGCAGCGCACCCCTTCTACTAGCTCACAATGAGCAGTTCTTC	CSAPLLLAHNEQFF
TRBV7-2	NA	NA	TRBJ2-1	TGTGCCAGCAGCAGCTATGGACGTTACAATGAGCAGTTCTTC	CASSSYGRYNEQFF
TRBV5-1	TRBD1	medium-sized	TRBJ1-1	TGCGCCAGCAGTGGAGGGGGCGGGACTGAAGCTTTCTTT	CASSGGGGTEAFF
TRBV5-1	NA	NA	TRBJ2-3	TGCGCCAGCAGCCTGGCTGGGGGGGGCGCAGATACGCAGTATTTT	CASSLAGGGADTQYF
TRBV27	NA	once	TRBJ1-5	TGTGCCAGCAGTCGTCAGGGTAGCAATCAGCCCCAGCATTTT	CASSRQGSNQPQHF
TRBV5-1	NA	NA	TRBJ2-5	TGCGCCAGTCATTCGCTTCCGGACTCCCAAGAGACCCAGTACTTC	CASHSLPDSQETQYF
TRBV6-5	NA	NA	TRBJ2-5	TGTGCCAGCAGTTACTCGATACTAGCCGAGACCCAGTACTTC	CASSYSILAETQYF
TRBV21-1	NA	NA	TRBJ2-3	TGTGCCAGCAGCAAAGATCGGGGGGCGCGGACAGATACGCAGTATTTT	CASSKDRGARTDTQYF
TRBV21-1	NA	NA	TRBJ2-7	TGTGCCAGCAGCAAAGTGGAAGACGGGGGGGAGACTAGCGGGAGATATAGGCTCGGATGCGAGCAGTACTTC	CASSKVEDGGETSGRYRLGCEQYF
TRBV11-2	NA	NA	TRBJ1-5	TGTGCCAGCAGCTTAGTGGGGACACCCAATTATAGCAATCAGCCCCAGCATTTT	CASSLVGTPNYSNQPQHF
TRBV5-1	NA	NA	TRBJ2-5	TGCGCCAGCAGCTTGATAGGGGTAGGCGAGACCCAGTACTTC	CASSLIGVGETQYF
TRBV6-5	NA	NA	TRBJ1-4	TGTGCCAGCAGCCGGGGGGATGCTAATGAAAAACTGTTTTTT	CASSRGDANEKLFF
TRBV9	NA	NA	TRBJ2-5	TGTGCCAGCAGCGCTAGCACTGGGGAGACCCAGTACTTC	CASSASTGETQYF
TRBV5-6	NA	NA	TRBJ1-1	TGTGCCAGCAGCTTGGTACAGGGTATGACTGAAGCTTTCTTT	CASSLVQGMTEAFF
TRBV4-2	NA	NA	TRBJ2-7	TGTGCCAGCTCCCTCGGAGGGGCGGGGGCTAGCTCCTACGAGCAGTACTTC	CASSLGGAGASSYEQYF